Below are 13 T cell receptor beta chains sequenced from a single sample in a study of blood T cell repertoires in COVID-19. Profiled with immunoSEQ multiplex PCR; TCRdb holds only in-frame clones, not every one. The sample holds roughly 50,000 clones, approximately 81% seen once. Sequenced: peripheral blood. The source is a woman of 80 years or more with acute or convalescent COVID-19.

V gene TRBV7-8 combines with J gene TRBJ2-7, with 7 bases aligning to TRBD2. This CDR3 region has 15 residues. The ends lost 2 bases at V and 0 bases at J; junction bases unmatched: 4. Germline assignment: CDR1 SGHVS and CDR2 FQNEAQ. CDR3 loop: CASSLSGGGSYEQYF. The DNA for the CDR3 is TGTGCCAGCAGCTTATCAGGCGGGGGCTCCTACGAGCAGTACTTC.

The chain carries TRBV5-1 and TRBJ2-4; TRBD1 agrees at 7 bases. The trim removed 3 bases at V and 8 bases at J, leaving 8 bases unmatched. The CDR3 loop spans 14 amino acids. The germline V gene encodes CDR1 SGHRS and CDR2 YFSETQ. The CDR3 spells CASSSQDRRDIQYF. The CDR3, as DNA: TGCGCCAGCAGCTCCCAGGACAGGCGGGACATTCAGTACTTC.

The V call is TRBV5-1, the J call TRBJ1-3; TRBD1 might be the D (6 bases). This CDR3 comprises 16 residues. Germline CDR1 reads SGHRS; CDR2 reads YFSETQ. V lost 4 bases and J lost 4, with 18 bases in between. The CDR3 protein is CASSAGARTAGNTIYF. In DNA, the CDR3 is TGCGCCAGCAGCGCGGGGGCACGGACGGCGGGAAACACCATATATTTT.

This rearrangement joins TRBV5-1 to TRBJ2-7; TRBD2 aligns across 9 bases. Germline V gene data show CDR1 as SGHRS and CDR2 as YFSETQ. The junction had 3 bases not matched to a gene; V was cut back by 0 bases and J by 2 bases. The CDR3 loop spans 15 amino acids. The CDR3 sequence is CASSLGTSVAYEQYF. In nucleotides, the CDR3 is TGCGCCAGCAGCTTGGGGACTAGCGTGGCCTACGAGCAGTACTTC. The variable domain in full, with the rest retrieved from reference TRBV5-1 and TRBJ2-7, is KAGVTQTPRYLIKTRGQQVTLSCSPISGHRSVSWYQQTPGQGLQFLFEYFSETQRNKGNFPGRFSGRQFSNSRSEMNVSTLELGDSALYLCASSLGTSVAYEQYFGPGTRLTVT.

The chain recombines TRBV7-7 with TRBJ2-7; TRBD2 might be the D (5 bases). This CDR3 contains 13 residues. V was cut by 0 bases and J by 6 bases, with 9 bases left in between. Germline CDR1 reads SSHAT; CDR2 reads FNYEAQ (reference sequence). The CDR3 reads CASSLARGREQYF. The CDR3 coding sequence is TGTGCCAGCAGCTTAGCGCGAGGGCGCGAGCAGTACTTC.

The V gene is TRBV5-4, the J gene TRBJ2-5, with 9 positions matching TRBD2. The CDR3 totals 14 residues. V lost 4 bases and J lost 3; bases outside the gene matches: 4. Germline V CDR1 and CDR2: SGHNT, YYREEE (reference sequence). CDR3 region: CASSPGGREETQYF. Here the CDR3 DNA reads TGTGCCAGCAGCCCCGGCGGGAGGGAAGAGACCCAGTACTTC.

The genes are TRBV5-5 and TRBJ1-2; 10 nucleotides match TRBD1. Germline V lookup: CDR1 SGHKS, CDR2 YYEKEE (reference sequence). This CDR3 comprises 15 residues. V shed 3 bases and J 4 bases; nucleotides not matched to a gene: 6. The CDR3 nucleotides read TGTGCCAGCAGCTCAGGACAGGGGGATCGCTATGGCTACACCTTC. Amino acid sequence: CASSSGQGDRYGYTF.

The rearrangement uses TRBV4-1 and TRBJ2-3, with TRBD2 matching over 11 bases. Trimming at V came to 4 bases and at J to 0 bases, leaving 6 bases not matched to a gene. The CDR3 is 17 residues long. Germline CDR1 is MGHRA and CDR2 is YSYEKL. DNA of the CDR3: TGCGCCAGCAGCCTGACTAGCGGGGCCCTTAGCACAGATACGCAGTATTTT. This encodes CASSLTSGALSTDTQYF.

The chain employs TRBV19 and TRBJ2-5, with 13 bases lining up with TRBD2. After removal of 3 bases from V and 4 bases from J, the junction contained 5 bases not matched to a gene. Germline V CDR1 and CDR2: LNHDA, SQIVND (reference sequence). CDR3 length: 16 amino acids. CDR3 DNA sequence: TGTGCCAGTAGTATGGGACTAGCGGGGTTTGTAGAGACCCAGTACTTC. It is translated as CASSMGLAGFVETQYF.

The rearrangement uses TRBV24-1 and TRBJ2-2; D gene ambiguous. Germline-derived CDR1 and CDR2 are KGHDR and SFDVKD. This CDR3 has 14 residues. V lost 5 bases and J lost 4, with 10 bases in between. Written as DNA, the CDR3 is TGTGCCACCAGTGTCGGGTCCGGCACCGGGGAGCTGTTTTTT. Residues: CATSVGSGTGELFF.

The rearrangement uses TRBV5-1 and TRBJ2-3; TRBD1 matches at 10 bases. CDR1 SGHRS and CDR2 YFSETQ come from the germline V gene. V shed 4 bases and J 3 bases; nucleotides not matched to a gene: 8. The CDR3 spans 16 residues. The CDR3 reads CASSTPGTGATDTQYF. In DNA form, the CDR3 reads TGCGCCAGCAGCACCCCCGGGACAGGGGCGACAGATACGCAGTATTTT.

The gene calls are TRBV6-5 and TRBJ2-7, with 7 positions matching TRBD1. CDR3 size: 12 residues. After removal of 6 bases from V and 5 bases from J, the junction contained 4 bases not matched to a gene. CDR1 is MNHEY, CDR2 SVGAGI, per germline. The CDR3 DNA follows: TGTGCCAGCAGGACAGGGAAGAACGAGCAGTACTTC. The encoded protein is CASRTGKNEQYF.

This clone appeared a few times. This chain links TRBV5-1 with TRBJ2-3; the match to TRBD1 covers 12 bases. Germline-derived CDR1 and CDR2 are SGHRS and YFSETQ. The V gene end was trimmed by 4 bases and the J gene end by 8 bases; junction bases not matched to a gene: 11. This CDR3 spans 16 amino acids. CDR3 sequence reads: CASSLGTGGDFGTQYF. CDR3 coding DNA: TGCGCCAGCAGCCTTGGGACAGGGGGCGATTTCGGTACGCAGTATTTT.